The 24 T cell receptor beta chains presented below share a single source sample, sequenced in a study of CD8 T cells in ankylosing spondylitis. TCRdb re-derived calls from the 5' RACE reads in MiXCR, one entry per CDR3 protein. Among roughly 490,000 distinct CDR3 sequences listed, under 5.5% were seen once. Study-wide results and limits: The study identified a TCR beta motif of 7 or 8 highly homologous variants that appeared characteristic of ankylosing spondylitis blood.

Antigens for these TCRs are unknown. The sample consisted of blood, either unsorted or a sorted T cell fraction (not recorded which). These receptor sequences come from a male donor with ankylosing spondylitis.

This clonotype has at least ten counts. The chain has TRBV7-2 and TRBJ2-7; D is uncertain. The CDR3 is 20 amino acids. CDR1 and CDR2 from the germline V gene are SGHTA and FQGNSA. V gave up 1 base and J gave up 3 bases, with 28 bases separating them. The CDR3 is CASSLGSLRGTKPPNYEQYF. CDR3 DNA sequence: TGTGCCAGCAGCTTAGGGAGTTTGCGAGGCACCAAACCCCCTAACTACGAGCAGTACTTC.

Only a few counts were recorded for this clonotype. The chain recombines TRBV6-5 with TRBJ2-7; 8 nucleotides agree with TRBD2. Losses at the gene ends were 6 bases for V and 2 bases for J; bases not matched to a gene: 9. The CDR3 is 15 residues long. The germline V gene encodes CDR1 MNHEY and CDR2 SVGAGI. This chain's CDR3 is CASSSSSGRPYEQYF. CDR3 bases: TGTGCCAGCAGCTCCTCCAGCGGGAGACCCTACGAGCAGTACTTC.

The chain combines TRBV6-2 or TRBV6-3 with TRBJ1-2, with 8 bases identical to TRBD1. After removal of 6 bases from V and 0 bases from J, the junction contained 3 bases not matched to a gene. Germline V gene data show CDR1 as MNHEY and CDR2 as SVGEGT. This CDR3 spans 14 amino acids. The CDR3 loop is CASRRTGPNYGYTF. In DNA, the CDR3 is TGTGCCAGCAGACGGACAGGGCCTAACTATGGCTACACCTTC.

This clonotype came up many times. The CDR3 loop reads CASSQDSQGAGELFF. CDR3 coding DNA: TGCGCCAGCAGCCAAGATTCCCAGGGGGCCGGGGAGCTGTTTTTT. V and J are TRBV4-3 and TRBJ2-2; TRBD1 matches at 7 bases. Trimming at V came to 0 bases and at J to 6 bases, leaving 4 bases not matched to a gene. The CDR3 is 15 amino acids. CDR1 is LGHNA, CDR2 YSLEER, per germline.

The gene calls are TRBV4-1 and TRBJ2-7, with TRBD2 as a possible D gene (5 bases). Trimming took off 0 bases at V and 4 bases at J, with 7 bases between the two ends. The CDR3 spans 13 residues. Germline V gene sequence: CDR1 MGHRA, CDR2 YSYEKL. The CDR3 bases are TGCGCCAGCAGCCAAGAGGACTTGTACGAGCAGTACTTC. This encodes CASSQEDLYEQYF.

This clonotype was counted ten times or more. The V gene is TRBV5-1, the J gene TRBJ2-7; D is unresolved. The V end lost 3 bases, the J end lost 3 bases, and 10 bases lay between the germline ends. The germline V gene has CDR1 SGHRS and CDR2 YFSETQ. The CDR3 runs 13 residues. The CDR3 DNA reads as TGCGCCAGCAGCTCCGGCCTCCTCTACGAGCAGTACTTC. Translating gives CASSSGLLYEQYF.

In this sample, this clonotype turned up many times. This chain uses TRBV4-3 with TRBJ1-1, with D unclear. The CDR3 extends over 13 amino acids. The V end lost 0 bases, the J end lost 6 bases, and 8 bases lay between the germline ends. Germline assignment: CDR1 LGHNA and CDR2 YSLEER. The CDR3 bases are TGCGCCAGCAGCCAAGATCGTTGGGCTGAAGCTTTCTTT. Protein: CASSQDRWAEAFF.

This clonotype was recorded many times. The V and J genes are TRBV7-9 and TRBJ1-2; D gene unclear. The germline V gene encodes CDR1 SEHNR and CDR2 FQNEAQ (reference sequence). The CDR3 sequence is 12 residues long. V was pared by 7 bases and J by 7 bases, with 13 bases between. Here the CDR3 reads CASTYLEIGYTF. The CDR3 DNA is TGTGCCAGCACCTACCTGGAAATTGGCTACACCTTC.

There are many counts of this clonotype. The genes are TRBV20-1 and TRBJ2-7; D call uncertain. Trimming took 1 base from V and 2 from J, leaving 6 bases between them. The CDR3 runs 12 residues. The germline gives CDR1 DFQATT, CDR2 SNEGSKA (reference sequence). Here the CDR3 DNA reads TGCAGTGCTAGAGGGAACCCCTACGAGCAGTACTTC. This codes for CSARGNPYEQYF.

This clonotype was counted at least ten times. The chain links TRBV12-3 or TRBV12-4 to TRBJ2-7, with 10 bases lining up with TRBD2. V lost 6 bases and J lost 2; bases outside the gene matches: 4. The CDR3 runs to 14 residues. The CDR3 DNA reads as TGTGCCAGCAGGAAACTAGCGGGGCCCTACGAGCAGTACTTC. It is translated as CASRKLAGPYEQYF.

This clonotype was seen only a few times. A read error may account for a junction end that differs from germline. Here the CDR3 DNA reads TGCAGCGCTAGGACCCGGGACAGGTTGGTGCCTGGAAACACCATATATTTT. Translated: CSARTRDRLVPGNTIYF. The chain recombines TRBV20-1 with TRBJ1-3; 8 bases align to TRBD1. There are 17 residues in the CDR3. Germline V gene sequence: CDR1 DFQATT, CDR2 SNEGSKA (reference sequence).

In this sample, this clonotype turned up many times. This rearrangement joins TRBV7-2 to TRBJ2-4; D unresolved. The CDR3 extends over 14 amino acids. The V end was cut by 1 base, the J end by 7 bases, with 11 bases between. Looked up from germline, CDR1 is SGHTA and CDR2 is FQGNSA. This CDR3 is CASSLDSGRNIQYF. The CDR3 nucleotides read TGTGCCAGCAGCTTAGATTCCGGACGGAACATTCAGTACTTC.

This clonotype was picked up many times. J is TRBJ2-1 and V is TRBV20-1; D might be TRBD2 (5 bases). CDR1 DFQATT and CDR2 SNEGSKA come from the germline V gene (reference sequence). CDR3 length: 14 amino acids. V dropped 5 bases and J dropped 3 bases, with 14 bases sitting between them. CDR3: CSACWAGDYNEQFF. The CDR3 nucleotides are TGCAGTGCTTGCTGGGCGGGTGACTACAATGAGCAGTTCTTC.

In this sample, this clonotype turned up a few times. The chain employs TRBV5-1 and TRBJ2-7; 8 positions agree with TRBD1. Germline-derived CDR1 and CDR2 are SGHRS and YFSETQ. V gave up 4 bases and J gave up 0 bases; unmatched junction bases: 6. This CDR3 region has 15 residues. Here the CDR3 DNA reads TGCGCCAGCAGCGAGGAAACAGGGGGCTCCTACGAGCAGTACTTC. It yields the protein CASSEETGGSYEQYF.

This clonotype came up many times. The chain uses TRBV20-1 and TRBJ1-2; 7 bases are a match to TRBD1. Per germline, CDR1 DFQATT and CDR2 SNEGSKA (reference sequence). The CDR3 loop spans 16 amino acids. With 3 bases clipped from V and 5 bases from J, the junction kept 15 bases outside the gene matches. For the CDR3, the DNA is TGCAGTGCTAGCCGACAGGGAGGGAGGGTCGATTATGGCTACACCTTC. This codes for CSASRQGGRVDYGYTF.

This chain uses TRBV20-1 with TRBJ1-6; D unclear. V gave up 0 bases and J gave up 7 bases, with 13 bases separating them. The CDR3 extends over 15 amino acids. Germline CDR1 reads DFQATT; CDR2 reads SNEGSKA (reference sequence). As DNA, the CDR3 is TGCAGTGCTAGAGAATGGGGATCTAGAAATTCACCCCTCCACTTT. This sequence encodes CSAREWGSRNSPLHF.

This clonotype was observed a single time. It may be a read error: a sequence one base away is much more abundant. CDR3 coding DNA: TGTGCCACCAGTGATTATAGCGGGAGTTCAAAAGATACGCAGTATTTT. Translated, it gives CATSDYSGSSKDTQYF. V usage is TRBV24-1 and J usage is TRBJ2-3; TRBD2 aligns across 9 bases. Losses at the gene ends were 2 bases for V and 5 bases for J; bases not matched to a gene: 7. Looked up from germline, CDR1 is KGHDR and CDR2 is SFDVKD. This CDR3 has 16 amino acids.

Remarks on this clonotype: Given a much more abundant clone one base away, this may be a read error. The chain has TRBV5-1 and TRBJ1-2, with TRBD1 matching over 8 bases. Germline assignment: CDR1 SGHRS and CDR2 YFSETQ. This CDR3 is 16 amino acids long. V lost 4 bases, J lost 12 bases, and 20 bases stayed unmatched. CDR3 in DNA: TGCGCCAGCAGCGACGGACAGGGCTATCCCTTGTTGGGCCACACCTTC. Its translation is CASSDGQGYPLLGHTF.

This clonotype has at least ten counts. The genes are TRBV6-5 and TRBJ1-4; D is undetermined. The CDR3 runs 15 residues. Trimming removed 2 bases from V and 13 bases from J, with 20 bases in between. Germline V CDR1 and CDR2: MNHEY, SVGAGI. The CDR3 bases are TGTGCCAGCAGTTACCCCCCGCCCCTACGCGGTAGACTGTTTTTT. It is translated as CASSYPPPLRGRLFF.

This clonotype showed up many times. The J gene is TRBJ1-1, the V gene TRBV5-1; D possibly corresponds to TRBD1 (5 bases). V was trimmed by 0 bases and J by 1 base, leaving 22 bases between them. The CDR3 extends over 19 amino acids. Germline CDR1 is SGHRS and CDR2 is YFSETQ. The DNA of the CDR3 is TGCGCCAGCAGCTTGGAAATGGGGTTTAGACAGAGTAAGAACACTGAAGCTTTCTTT. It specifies CASSLEMGFRQSKNTEAFF. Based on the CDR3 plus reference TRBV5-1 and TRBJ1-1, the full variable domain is KAGVTQTPRYLIKTRGQQVTLSCSPISGHRSVSWYQQTPGQGLQFLFEYFSETQRNKGNFPGRFSGRQFSNSRSEMNVSTLELGDSALYLCASSLEMGFRQSKNTEAFFGQGTRLTVV.

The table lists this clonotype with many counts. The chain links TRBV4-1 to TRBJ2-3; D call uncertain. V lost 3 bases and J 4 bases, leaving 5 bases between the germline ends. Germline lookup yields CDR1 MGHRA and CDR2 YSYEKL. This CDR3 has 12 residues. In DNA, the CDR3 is TGCGCCAGCAGCCACAGAGCAGATACGCAGTATTTT. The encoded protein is CASSHRADTQYF.

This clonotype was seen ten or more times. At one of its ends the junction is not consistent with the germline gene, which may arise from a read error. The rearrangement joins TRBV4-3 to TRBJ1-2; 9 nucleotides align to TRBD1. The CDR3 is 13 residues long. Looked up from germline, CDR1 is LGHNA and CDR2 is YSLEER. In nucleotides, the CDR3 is TGCGCCAGCAGCCAGGACAGGGGTGATGGTTACACCTTC. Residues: CASSQDRGDGYTF.

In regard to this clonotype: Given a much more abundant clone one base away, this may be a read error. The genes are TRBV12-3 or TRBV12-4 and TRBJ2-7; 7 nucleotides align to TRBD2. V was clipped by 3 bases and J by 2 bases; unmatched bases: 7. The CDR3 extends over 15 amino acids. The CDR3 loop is CASSFLAGVAYEQYF. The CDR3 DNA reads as TGTGCCAGCAGTTTTTTGGCGGGAGTCGCCTACGAGCAGTACTTC.

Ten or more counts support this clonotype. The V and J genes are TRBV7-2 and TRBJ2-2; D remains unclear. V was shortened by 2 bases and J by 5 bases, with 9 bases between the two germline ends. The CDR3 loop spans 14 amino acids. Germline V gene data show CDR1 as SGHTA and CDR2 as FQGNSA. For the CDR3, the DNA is TGTGCCAGCAGCTTAAACGGACGAACCGGGGAGCTGTTTTTT. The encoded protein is CASSLNGRTGELFF.